The next 21 T cell receptor beta chains were all read from a single sample in a study of T cell responses to AZD1222 COVID-19 vaccine. The assay was immunoSEQ multiplex PCR, and TCRdb's table has in-frame clones only and misses some. The table has over 100,000 clones, roughly 91% seen once. Sequences were derived from peripheral blood, sampled 28 days after the second AZD1222 dose. These receptors originate from an adult who received the AZD1222 COVID-19 vaccine.

The chain is built from TRBV28 and TRBJ1-1, with 10 bases identical to TRBD1. Per germline, CDR1 MDHEN and CDR2 SYDVKM. V was clipped by 3 bases and J by 4 bases; unmatched bases: 5. This CDR3 region has 15 residues. CDR3 protein: CASSFVRTGGTEAFF. DNA for the CDR3: TGTGCCAGCAGTTTCGTTCGGACAGGGGGCACTGAAGCTTTCTTT.

J is TRBJ1-5 and V is TRBV27, with TRBD1 matching over 8 bases. CDR1 MNHEY and CDR2 SMNVEV come from the germline V gene (reference sequence). The CDR3 is 13 residues long. J lost 7 bases, V lost 6 bases, and 5 bases had no gene match. CDR3 sequence: CASRTGESQPQHF. The CDR3 bases are TGTGCCAGCAGGACAGGGGAGAGCCAGCCCCAGCATTTT.

The chain employs TRBV12-3 or TRBV12-4 and TRBJ2-7; the match to TRBD2 covers 8 bases. This CDR3 is built from 13 residues. Trimming took 6 bases from V and 2 from J; bases not matched to a gene: 3. The CDR3 sequence is CASRVAGTYEQYF. The CDR3 nucleotides read TGTGCCAGCAGAGTAGCGGGAACCTACGAGCAGTACTTC.

The chain employs TRBV19 and TRBJ1-1, with D perhaps matching TRBD1 (5 bases). V was shortened by 4 bases and J by 4 bases, with 13 bases between the two germline ends. The CDR3 length is 14 residues. Looked up from germline, CDR1 is LNHDA and CDR2 is SQIVND (reference sequence). CDR3 amino acids: CASSKQHGGTEAFF. The CDR3 coding sequence is TGTGCCAGTAGTAAACAGCACGGGGGCACTGAAGCTTTCTTT.

The V and J genes are TRBV11-2 and TRBJ2-5; D perhaps matches TRBD2 (5 bases). Germline V gene sequence: CDR1 SGHAT, CDR2 FQNNGV. Trimming took off 5 bases at V and 0 bases at J, with 16 bases between the two ends. This CDR3 contains 16 residues. CDR3 amino acids: CASSDSGLGYQETQYF. The CDR3 DNA is TGTGCCAGCAGCGATTCGGGGTTAGGGTACCAAGAGACCCAGTACTTC.

The chain couples TRBV28 to TRBJ1-5; the match to TRBD1 covers 9 bases. The V and J ends lost 6 bases and 7 bases, in that order; junction bases with no gene match: 10. The CDR3 consists of 15 residues. Germline V gene lookup returns CDR1 MDHEN and CDR2 SYDVKM. CDR3 coding DNA: TGTGCCAGCAGCACGGGACAGGGCTGGGAACAGCCCCAGCATTTT. Its translation: CASSTGQGWEQPQHF. The whole variable domain, filled in from reference TRBV28 and TRBJ1-5, reads DVKVTQSSRYLVKRTGEKVFLECVQDMDHENMFWYRQDPGLGLRLIYFSYDVKMKEKGDIPEGYSVSREKKERFSLILESASTNQTSMYLCASSTGQGWEQPQHFGDGTRLSIL.

The rearrangement joins TRBV2 to TRBJ1-6; D ambiguous. The CDR3 runs 13 residues. V was cut by 6 bases and J by 11 bases, with 14 bases left in between. CDR1 and CDR2 (germline): SNHLY, FYNNEI. CDR3 bases: TGTGCCAGCAGGACGGACTCTACAACACCCCTCCACTTT. Translating it yields CASRTDSTTPLHF.

In its sample, this clone was seen a few times. The chain joins TRBV12-3 or TRBV12-4 to TRBJ1-1; D call uncertain. The CDR3 is 12 residues long. Between the trimmed V and J ends, which lost 5 bases and 1 base, there was a span of 5 bases. The CDR3 spells CASSPWNTEAFF. The CDR3 region has the DNA TGTGCCAGCAGTCCATGGAACACTGAAGCTTTCTTT.

The chain carries TRBV6-5 and TRBJ2-3; 8 bases line up with TRBD1. The CDR3 is 14 amino acids. The J segment lost 2 bases and the V segment lost 10 bases, leaving 8 bases of the junction unmatched. Per germline, CDR1 MNHEY and CDR2 SVGAGI. The CDR3: CATLRGHLTDTQYF. DNA of the CDR3: TGTGCCACCCTCAGGGGGCACCTCACAGATACGCAGTATTTT.

The genes are TRBV5-1 and TRBJ1-2; 7 nucleotides match TRBD1. The trim removed 0 bases at V and 4 bases at J, leaving 6 bases unmatched. CDR3 length: 15 residues. The germline CDR1 and CDR2 sequences are SGHRS and YFSETQ. The CDR3 DNA follows: TGCGCCAGCAGCTTGGAGACAGGGTCCCTCTATGGCTACACCTTC. Protein: CASSLETGSLYGYTF.

This chain links TRBV10-3 with TRBJ1-1, with unresolved D. There are 15 residues in the CDR3. Germline V gene data show CDR1 as ENHRY and CDR2 as SYGVKD. Trimming removed 0 bases at V and 5 bases at J, with 13 bases between. The CDR3 sequence: CAISESRVGRTEAFF. CDR3 nucleotide sequence: TGTGCCATCAGTGAGTCTAGAGTTGGGAGAACTGAAGCTTTCTTT.

V usage is TRBV19 and J usage is TRBJ2-1; the D gene is possibly TRBD2 (5 bases). Germline V gives CDR1 LNHDA, CDR2 SQIVND (reference sequence). Trimming took 8 bases from V and 10 from J, leaving 18 bases between them. The length of the CDR3 is 13 residues. The CDR3 sequence: CASSLGAVQEQFF. The CDR3, as DNA: TGTGCCAGTTCTCTAGGAGCGGTACAAGAGCAGTTCTTC.

The chain links TRBV5-1 to TRBJ1-2; no reliable D call. Trimming left V 0 bases short and J 2 bases short, with 11 bases between. CDR3 length: 15 residues. Germline assignment: CDR1 SGHRS and CDR2 YFSETQ. CDR3 region: CASSLAGMANYGYTF. The CDR3 nucleotides read TGCGCCAGCAGCTTGGCCGGGATGGCAAACTATGGCTACACCTTC.

The chain employs TRBV7-9 and TRBJ2-7; TRBD1 matches 8 bases. Germline V lookup: CDR1 SEHNR, CDR2 FQNEAQ (reference sequence). This CDR3 region has 15 residues. With V trimmed by 5 bases and J by 5 bases, 11 bases remained unmatched. The DNA for the CDR3 is TGTGCCAGCAGCGAGAGGACAGGGTTGGTCCACGAGCAGTACTTC. Its translation: CASSERTGLVHEQYF.

The gene calls are TRBV20-1 and TRBJ2-3; D gene ambiguous. The germline V gene encodes CDR1 DFQATT and CDR2 SNEGSKA (reference sequence). The V and J ends lost 3 bases and 1 base respectively, with 5 bases between them. The CDR3 loop spans 12 amino acids. The CDR3 spells CSASDGTDTQYF. In DNA form, the CDR3 reads TGCAGTGCTAGTGATGGCACAGATACGCAGTATTTT.

The V gene is TRBV4-1, the J gene TRBJ2-3; 7 bases agree with TRBD2. The CDR3 is made up of 17 amino acids. Germline CDR1 and CDR2: MGHRA and YSYEKL. V was pared by 5 bases and J by 1 base, with 12 bases of the junction left unmatched. This CDR3 is CASSSLAGVGGTDTQYF. The CDR3 DNA is TGCGCCAGCAGCTCTCTGGCGGGAGTGGGGGGCACAGATACGCAGTATTTT.

The V and J genes are TRBV6-4 and TRBJ2-2; no firm D call. The germline gives CDR1 MRHNA, CDR2 SNTAGT. This CDR3 contains 16 residues. V gave up 0 bases and J gave up 1 base, with 9 bases separating them. CDR3 region: CASSDSLDGNTGELFF. The CDR3, as DNA: TGTGCCAGCAGTGACTCTCTAGATGGGAACACCGGGGAGCTGTTTTTT.

The chain is built from TRBV3-1 (or the pseudogene TRBV3-2) and TRBJ1-2; 8 bases line up with TRBD1. The CDR3 runs 14 residues. Per germline, CDR1 LGHDT and CDR2 YNNKEL (reference sequence). Germline trimming cut 4 bases from V and 8 bases from J; bases unmatched to any gene: 9. The CDR3 sequence: CASSPDRGSRGYTF. In DNA, the CDR3 is TGTGCCAGCAGCCCCGACAGGGGATCGCGGGGCTACACCTTC.

This clone was observed a few times. This chain links TRBV10-3 with TRBJ1-4, with D perhaps matching TRBD1 (5 bases). The CDR3 consists of 12 residues. Trimming left V 6 bases short and J 8 bases short, with 10 bases between. CDR1 and CDR2 from the germline V gene are ENHRY and SYGVKD. The CDR3: CAISGTSEKLFF. The CDR3 DNA sequence: TGTGCCATCAGCGGGACGTCGGAAAAACTGTTTTTT.

The chain couples TRBV10-3 to TRBJ2-3; no reliable D call. CDR3 length: 17 residues. The V and J ends lost 2 bases and 4 bases respectively, with 19 bases between them. CDR1 and CDR2 (germline): ENHRY, SYGVKD. The CDR3 DNA is TGTGCCATCAGTGAGCGCGGTGAGACTCCCATAGCAGATACGCAGTATTTT. Translating it yields CAISERGETPIADTQYF.

This rearrangement joins TRBV6-5 to TRBJ1-1; D is perhaps TRBD1 (6 bases). CDR1 is MNHEY, CDR2 SVGAGI, per germline. This CDR3 has 13 residues. Trimming took 7 bases from V and 2 from J, leaving 11 bases between them. As DNA, the CDR3 is TGTGCCAGCACCAGGGACATAAACACTGAAGCTTTCTTT. Its translation is CASTRDINTEAFF.